The 29 T cell receptor beta chains below come from one sample, sequenced in a study of T cell changes during pregnancy in multiple sclerosis. Generated by immunoSEQ multiplex PCR, the TCRdb table keeps only in-frame clones and is missing some. This table holds tens of thousands of clones, roughly 92% found once. The sequenced material came from peripheral blood. The receptors here all came from a female donor with multiple sclerosis, enrolled in a pregnancy study.

This sequence joins TRBV30 and TRBJ1-2, with 8 bases aligning to TRBD1. V lost 4 bases and J lost 7; bases outside the gene matches: 11. The CDR3 consists of 14 residues. Germline lookup yields CDR1 GTSNPN and CDR2 SVGIG (reference sequence). The CDR3 loop is CAWKISGTGSGYTF. DNA of the CDR3: TGTGCCTGGAAGATCTCCGGGACAGGTTCTGGCTACACCTTC.

The chain links TRBV10-3 to TRBJ2-7; a possible D gene is TRBD1 (5 bases). V was pared by 6 bases and J by 4 bases, with 22 bases between. The CDR3 consists of 16 residues. The germline V gene encodes CDR1 ENHRY and CDR2 SYGVKD. The CDR3 spells CAISNPIVSGSYEQYF. Written as DNA, the CDR3 is TGTGCCATCAGCAACCCCATAGTATCAGGGTCGTACGAGCAGTACTTC.

The chain has TRBV11-2 and TRBJ1-2, with TRBD1 as a possible D gene (5 bases). This CDR3 region has 15 residues. Trimming removed 5 bases from V and 2 bases from J, with 15 bases in between. Germline CDR1 SGHAT, CDR2 FQNNGV. In nucleotides, the CDR3 is TGTGCCAGCAGCCACTCAGGGTCAAAAAACTATGGCTACACCTTC. Its protein is CASSHSGSKNYGYTF.

The V and J genes are TRBV29-1 and TRBJ2-3; tentatively, D is TRBD1 (6 bases). V dropped 6 bases and J dropped 2 bases, with 12 bases sitting between them. The CDR3 covers 13 residues. CDR1 and CDR2 from the germline V gene are SQVTM and ANQGSEA. The CDR3 sequence is CSVRTDYTDTQYF. The DNA of the CDR3 is TGCAGCGTGCGGACAGACTACACAGATACGCAGTATTTT.

The count of this clone is one. This sequence joins TRBV5-1 and TRBJ1-2, with 9 bases that match TRBD1. The CDR3 is 16 residues long. Germline V CDR1 and CDR2: SGHRS, YFSETQ. Trimming cost V 2 bases and J 4 bases; bases outside gene matches: 9. In DNA form, the CDR3 reads TGCGCCAGCAGCTTTACACAGGGGGCGGAGGTCTATGGCTACACCTTC. Residues: CASSFTQGAEVYGYTF.

The CDR3 coding sequence is TGTGCCACCAAACCCGGACTAGCGGGAACCTACAATGAGCAGTTCTTC. As protein: CATKPGLAGTYNEQFF. The chain is built from TRBV2 and TRBJ2-1, with 12 positions matching TRBD2. Germline lookup yields CDR1 SNHLY and CDR2 FYNNEI. Trimming took 10 bases from V and 2 from J; bases not matched to a gene: 9. This CDR3 spans 16 amino acids.

V and J are TRBV5-4 and TRBJ2-7; tentative D call: TRBD2 (6 bases). Trimming cost V 2 bases and J 7 bases, with 7 bases left between them. CDR1 SGHNT and CDR2 YYREEE come from the germline V gene (reference sequence). The CDR3 spans 11 residues. The DNA of the CDR3 is TGTGCCAGCAGCTTCGCGGGGGAGCAGTACTTC. This sequence encodes CASSFAGEQYF.

The V gene is TRBV2, the J gene TRBJ2-7, with 9 positions matching TRBD2. The CDR3 totals 14 residues. V trimming: 10 bases; J trimming: 0 bases; junction bases outside the gene matches: 7. CDR1 and CDR2 from the germline V gene are SNHLY and FYNNEI. This CDR3 reads CANLAGSSSYEQYF. In DNA form, the CDR3 reads TGTGCCAACCTAGCGGGATCCTCCTCCTACGAGCAGTACTTC.

The chain uses TRBV5-1 and TRBJ2-1; 14 bases line up with TRBD2. This CDR3 contains 20 residues. CDR1 is SGHRS and CDR2 is YFSETQ in the germline V gene. Germline trimming cut 3 bases from V and 0 bases from J; bases unmatched to any gene: 11. In DNA form, the CDR3 reads TGCGCCAGCAGCTCGGGGACTAGCGGGAGTGGGGTTCGCTCCTACAATGAGCAGTTCTTC. As protein: CASSSGTSGSGVRSYNEQFF.

This CDR3 reads CASSYDGRQPQHF. The DNA of the CDR3 is TGTGCCAGCAGTTACGATGGCAGGCAGCCCCAGCATTTT. The chain recombines TRBV6-5 with TRBJ1-5, with no clear D. V lost 2 bases, J lost 7 bases, and 9 bases lay in between. The CDR3 totals 13 residues. Germline values: CDR1 MNHEY, CDR2 SVGAGI.

V usage is TRBV5-1 and J usage is TRBJ1-2, with 10 bases matching TRBD1. This CDR3 spans 14 amino acids. The V and J ends lost 4 bases and 4 bases, in that order; junction bases with no gene match: 4. Germline lookup yields CDR1 SGHRS and CDR2 YFSETQ. The CDR3 spells CASSRDRGSYGYTF. DNA of the CDR3: TGCGCCAGCAGCCGGGACAGGGGCAGCTATGGCTACACCTTC. The full variable domain, rest sourced from reference TRBV5-1 and TRBJ1-2, is KAGVTQTPRYLIKTRGQQVTLSCSPISGHRSVSWYQQTPGQGLQFLFEYFSETQRNKGNFPGRFSGRQFSNSRSEMNVSTLELGDSALYLCASSRDRGSYGYTFGSGTRLTVV.

The chain links TRBV5-4 to TRBJ2-7; the D gene is possibly TRBD2 (5 bases). The germline V and J ends were trimmed by 4 bases and 2 bases, with 10 bases remaining between them. The CDR3 is 13 amino acids. CDR1 is SGHNT and CDR2 is YYREEE in the germline V gene (reference sequence). The CDR3 nucleotides are TGTGCCAGCAGCCCCGGGATGCCCTACGAGCAGTACTTC. This sequence encodes CASSPGMPYEQYF.

The chain couples TRBV10-2 to TRBJ2-7; possibly TRBD2 for D (7 bases). CDR1 and CDR2 (germline): WSHSY, SAAADI. V was pared by 7 bases and J by 7 bases, with 20 bases between. The length of the CDR3 is 14 residues. CDR3 DNA: TGCGCCAGCACCACCAGCGGGGACCAGGGGGAGCAGTACTTC. It codes for CASTTSGDQGEQYF.

The chain combines TRBV18 with TRBJ2-3; 7 bases are shared with TRBD1. J gave up 4 bases and V 3 bases, and 4 bases lay outside the gene matches. The germline V gene has CDR1 KGHSH and CDR2 LQKENI. This CDR3 region has 14 residues. The CDR3 sequence: CASSPPTGPDTQYF. Here the CDR3 DNA reads TGTGCCAGCTCACCGCCGACAGGGCCAGATACGCAGTATTTT.

The chain combines TRBV6-5 with TRBJ2-1, with TRBD1 identical over 8 bases. CDR1 and CDR2 (germline): MNHEY, SVGAGI. J was trimmed by 6 bases and V by 2 bases; bases with no gene match: 6. The CDR3 totals 15 residues. CDR3 residues: CASSYQDRVGNEQFF. The CDR3 DNA is TGTGCCAGCAGTTACCAGGACAGGGTAGGCAATGAGCAGTTCTTC.

The chain employs TRBV19 and TRBJ1-2; unclear D gene. The ends were cut back, 0 bases at V and 1 base at J, with 6 bases in the middle. Germline lookup yields CDR1 LNHDA and CDR2 SQIVND (reference sequence). This CDR3 has 14 residues. The CDR3, as DNA: TGTGCCAGTAGTATAGAAGGGTATAACTATGGCTACACCTTC. Residues: CASSIEGYNYGYTF. Looking up the rest from reference TRBV19 and TRBJ1-2 gives the full variable domain: DGGITQSPKYLFRKEGQNVTLSCEQNLNHDAMYWYRQDPGQGLRLIYYSQIVNDFQKGDIAEGYSVSREKKESFPLTVTSAQKNPTAFYLCASSIEGYNYGYTFGSGTRLTVV.

The chain joins TRBV29-1 to TRBJ2-3, with 7 bases aligning to TRBD2. Losses at the gene ends were 8 bases for V and 0 bases for J; bases not matched to a gene: 8. From germline, CDR1 is SQVTM and CDR2 ANQGSEA. The CDR3 is 14 amino acids. The CDR3 here is CSTRGTTSTDTQYF. Written as DNA, the CDR3 is TGCAGCACGAGAGGGACTACCAGCACAGATACGCAGTATTTT.

The CDR3 reads CASTIGTSLYNEQFF. DNA for the CDR3: TGTGCCAGCACCATAGGGACAAGTCTTTACAATGAGCAGTTCTTC. This rearrangement joins TRBV28 to TRBJ2-1; maybe TRBD1 (6 bases). CDR3 size: 15 residues. Trimming removed 7 bases from V and 4 bases from J, with 17 bases in between. CDR1 and CDR2 from the germline V gene are MDHEN and SYDVKM.

The V and J genes are TRBV6-6 and TRBJ2-2, with 7 bases fitting TRBD2. The CDR3 is 14 amino acids. From germline, CDR1 is MNHNY and CDR2 SVGAGI (reference sequence). Trimming removed 6 bases from V and 6 bases from J; junction bases left unmatched: 7. CDR3 nucleotide sequence: TGTGCCAGCAGGTCTATTGGGGGGGCCGGGGAGCTGTTTTTT. Translating gives CASRSIGGAGELFF.

This rearrangement joins TRBV4-1 to TRBJ1-4, with D maybe TRBD1 (5 bases). Trimming cost V 4 bases and J 5 bases, with 17 bases left between them. The CDR3 consists of 16 residues. Germline CDR1 reads MGHRA; CDR2 reads YSYEKL. The CDR3 DNA follows: TGCGCCAGCAGCCCCTATGGGACTGCAGAGAATGAAAAACTGTTTTTT. Its protein product is CASSPYGTAENEKLFF.

The CDR3, as DNA: TGTGCCAGCAGTTACTCGAGCGTCCCACCCCCAGATACGCAGTATTTT. This sequence encodes CASSYSSVPPPDTQYF. The chain is built from TRBV6-5 and TRBJ2-3, with D unresolved. Trimming took off 0 bases at V and 4 bases at J, with 14 bases between the two ends. The germline V gene encodes CDR1 MNHEY and CDR2 SVGAGI. The CDR3 is 16 residues long.

The chain has TRBV5-4 and TRBJ1-1; possibly TRBD1 for D (6 bases). Germline-derived CDR1 and CDR2 are SGHNT and YYREEE (reference sequence). The CDR3 sequence is 15 residues long. The ends were cut back, 1 base at V and 5 bases at J, with 15 bases in the middle. In nucleotides, the CDR3 is TGTGCCAGCAGCTTGCTTCTGGGGGCGGAGACTGAAGCTTTCTTT. Its translation is CASSLLLGAETEAFF.

The genes are TRBV7-2 and TRBJ2-1; no reliable D call. The length of the CDR3 is 14 residues. Trimming cost V 2 bases and J 3 bases, with 8 bases left between them. Germline V CDR1 and CDR2: SGHTA, FQGNSA. The CDR3 loop is CASSLRVDYNEQFF. DNA for the CDR3: TGTGCCAGCAGCTTACGGGTAGACTACAATGAGCAGTTCTTC.

The V call is TRBV2, the J call TRBJ2-5; no clear D. The J call is doubtful: the DNA matches TRBJ2-7 better. Per the germline V gene, CDR1 is SNHLY and CDR2 is FYNNEI. The CDR3 has 13 amino acids. The CDR3 DNA sequence: TGTGCCAGCAGTGAGTCCGGAACCTACGAGCAGTACTTC. This translates into CASSESGTYEQYF.

The chain is built from TRBV30 and TRBJ2-5; D unclear. Trimming removed 0 bases at V and 5 bases at J, with 10 bases between. The CDR3 covers 13 residues. Germline V CDR1 and CDR2: GTSNPN, SVGIG (reference sequence). The DNA for the CDR3 is TGTGCCTGGAGTGTACGGCAGTCGGAGACCCAGTACTTC. Amino acid sequence: CAWSVRQSETQYF.

This sequence joins TRBV7-3 and TRBJ2-1; TRBD2 matches 14 bases. The V gene's germline CDR1 is SGHTA and CDR2 FQGTGA. V gave up 5 bases and J gave up 3 bases; unmatched junction bases: 9. This CDR3 has 18 amino acids. CDR3 amino acids: CASSPGTSGRGLYNEQFF. CDR3 bases: TGTGCCAGCAGCCCCGGGACTAGCGGGAGAGGACTCTACAATGAGCAGTTCTTC.

V usage is TRBV7-2 and J usage is TRBJ1-5; D unresolved. Trimming stripped 3 bases from V and 3 bases from J, with 15 bases between. There are 16 residues in the CDR3. Germline V lookup: CDR1 SGHTA, CDR2 FQGNSA. CDR3 sequence (DNA): TGTGCCAGCAGCTTCTCAGACAACCTCCCCAATCAGCCCCAGCATTTT. Translated: CASSFSDNLPNQPQHF.

V usage is TRBV4-3 and J usage is TRBJ2-1; TRBD2 matches 11 bases. After removal of 3 bases from V and 7 bases from J, the junction contained 11 bases not matched to a gene. In germline, CDR1 is LGHNA, CDR2 YSLEER. CDR3 length equals 17 residues. The CDR3, as DNA: TGCGCCAGCAGCCAGGGGGCTTCGGGACTAGCGGCGAATGAGCAGTTCTTC. Amino acid sequence: CASSQGASGLAANEQFF.

The chain couples TRBV19 to TRBJ1-2; 10 nucleotides align to TRBD1. Losses at the gene ends were 4 bases for V and 8 bases for J; bases not matched to a gene: 7. Germline V lookup: CDR1 LNHDA, CDR2 SQIVND (reference sequence). The CDR3 length is 14 residues. CDR3 amino acids: CASSSRDRGRGYTF. CDR3 DNA sequence: TGTGCCAGTAGTAGCAGGGACAGGGGAAGAGGCTACACCTTC.